Following are 9 T cell receptor beta chains from one sample sequenced in a study of post-analysis software for immune sequencing data. Findings and limits, study-wide: Comparison of patients with controls showed 4 to 6 TRBV segments more frequent in patients, TRBV5-6, TRBV5-1 and TRBV20-1 among them.

Unique molecular identifiers were built into the TCR beta cDNA libraries. Each CDR3 protein gets one entry after TCRdb re-called the PCR reads with MiXCR. Seen here are about 500,000 distinct CDR3 sequences, around 40% observed once, and the top ten hold about an eighth. Antigens for these TCRs are unknown. The sample consisted of blood. These receptors all stem from a girl aged 5-17 years with multiple sclerosis.

This chain uses TRBV5-1 with TRBJ2-7, with a possible D match to TRBD2 (5 bases). Trimming took 4 bases from V and 1 from J, leaving 18 bases between them. The CDR3 is 16 amino acids. Looked up from germline, CDR1 is SGHRS and CDR2 is YFSETQ. CDR3 loop: CASSPRLAGPSYEQYF. The CDR3 region has the DNA TGCGCCAGCAGCCCCCGCTTGGCGGGCCCATCCTACGAGCAGTACTTC.

The chain uses TRBV10-3 and TRBJ2-1, with no clear D. Trimming shortened V by 8 bases and J by 7 bases, and 12 bases separated the two germline ends. The CDR3 covers 12 residues. Germline V gene lookup returns CDR1 ENHRY and CDR2 SYGVKD. In DNA form, the CDR3 reads TGTGCCATCGCTGTCGGGCTGAATGAGCAGTTCTTC. It yields the protein CAIAVGLNEQFF.

The genes are TRBV9 and TRBJ1-2; the D gene is possibly TRBD1 (5 bases). This CDR3 is 15 amino acids long. Germline values: CDR1 SGDLS, CDR2 YYNGEE. Trimming cost V 4 bases and J 6 bases, with 19 bases left between them. This CDR3 reads CASSFSPEGVDGYTF. CDR3 coding DNA: TGTGCCAGCAGCTTTTCCCCGGAAGGGGTTGATGGCTACACCTTC.

The chain combines TRBV5-6 with TRBJ2-3; no clear D. Germline V gene sequence: CDR1 SGHDT, CDR2 YYEEEE. Trimming shortened V by 1 base and J by 0 bases, and 6 bases separated the two germline ends. This CDR3 is 14 amino acids long. The chain's CDR3 is CASSLLFSTDTQYF. The DNA of the CDR3 is TGTGCCAGCAGCTTGTTATTTAGCACAGATACGCAGTATTTT.

The chain uses TRBV7-9 and TRBJ2-1; D is unclear. V was shortened by 4 bases and J by 3 bases, with 10 bases between the two germline ends. Germline CDR1 and CDR2: SEHNR and FQNEAQ (reference sequence). The CDR3 runs to 14 residues. Here the CDR3 DNA reads TGTGCCAGCAGCTCCTACCTATACTACAATGAGCAGTTCTTC. It encodes CASSSYLYYNEQFF.

This chain joins TRBV28 and TRBJ1-1, with 11 bases identical to TRBD1. The V segment lost 7 bases and the J segment 4 bases; nucleotides outside the gene matches: 8. The CDR3 length is 15 residues. Germline V CDR1 and CDR2: MDHEN, SYDVKM. Here the CDR3 reads CASTNTGTGGTEAFF. The CDR3 coding sequence is TGTGCCAGCACAAACACCGGGACAGGGGGCACTGAAGCTTTCTTT. Together with reference TRBV28 and TRBJ1-1, the CDR3 gives the full variable domain: DVKVTQSSRYLVKRTGEKVFLECVQDMDHENMFWYRQDPGLGLRLIYFSYDVKMKEKGDIPEGYSVSREKKERFSLILESASTNQTSMYLCASTNTGTGGTEAFFGQGTRLTVV.

V is TRBV4-1 and J is TRBJ2-5, with D tentatively TRBD1 (5 bases). V lost 1 base and J 2 bases, leaving 8 bases between the germline ends. This CDR3 has 14 amino acids. From germline, CDR1 is MGHRA and CDR2 YSYEKL. CDR3 in DNA: TGCGCCAGCAGCCAAGTAGGACAACAAGAGACCCAGTACTTC. It specifies CASSQVGQQETQYF.

This clonotype was seen a few times. The chain has TRBV25-1 and TRBJ2-1, with TRBD2 matching 9 bases. This CDR3 is built from 14 residues. Trimming took 2 bases from V and 6 from J; bases not matched to a gene: 2. Germline V lookup: CDR1 MGHDK, CDR2 SYGVNS. Here the CDR3 DNA reads TGTGCCAGCAGTGAAAGCGGGAGGAGCAATGAGCAGTTCTTC. Its translation: CASSESGRSNEQFF.

The chain recombines TRBV4-2 with TRBJ2-6; D not resolved. The CDR3 is 14 amino acids. V lost 7 bases and J 0 bases, leaving 7 bases between the germline ends. Germline CDR1 LGHNA, CDR2 YNFKEQ. CDR3 DNA sequence: TGTGCCAGCACTGGCCTCTCTGGGGCCAACGTCCTGACTTTC. Encoded protein: CASTGLSGANVLTF.